The 25 T cell receptor beta chains given below trace back to one sample, sequenced in a study of T-cell memory formation after mild COVID-19. MiXCR was run by TCRdb on the 5' RACE reads, yielding one entry per CDR3 protein. Found here are under 650,000 distinct CDR3 sequences, roughly 18% of them singletons; the top ten hold more than 10%. Input material: PBMCs or a T cell subset sorted from them (not recorded which). The receptors here all came from an adult woman who had mild COVID-19 (a few samples of this study predate the infection). Cell type and time point are not known.

This clonotype was seen only a few times. This chain links TRBV21-1 with TRBJ2-1. TRBV21-1 is listed as a pseudogene. The CDR3 runs 15 residues. DNA of the CDR3: TGTGCCAGCAGCAAAGGGCGCGGAGCCTACAATGAGCAGTTCTTC. Translated: CASSKGRGAYNEQFF.

This clonotype turned up a few times. The chain recombines TRBV12-3 or TRBV12-4 with TRBJ2-3; D remains ambiguous. Trimming stripped 6 bases from V and 0 bases from J, with 10 bases between. The CDR3 is made up of 14 amino acids. In DNA form, the CDR3 reads TGTGCCAGCAGGTACCCATCTAGCACAGATACGCAGTATTTT. This translates into CASRYPSSTDTQYF.

With respect to this clonotype: A junction boundary mismatches the germline segment, possibly from a read error. The chain links TRBV6-5 to TRBJ1-1, with D possibly being TRBD1 (6 bases). From germline, CDR1 is MNHEY and CDR2 SVGAGI. There are 15 residues in the CDR3. CDR3 in amino acids: CASSYGWGRNTEVFF. CDR3 coding DNA: TGTGCCAGCAGTTACGGGTGGGGGCGGAACACTGAAGTTTTCTTT.

This sequence joins TRBV10-3 and TRBJ2-7, with 7 nucleotides matching TRBD2. CDR3 length equals 16 residues. Germline V gene data show CDR1 as ENHRY and CDR2 as SYGVKD. V was pared by 4 bases and J by 3 bases, with 12 bases of the junction left unmatched. The CDR3 bases are TGTGCCATCAGTGGGTCGGCGGGAGCCAGAGGCTACGAGCAGTACTTC. Translated: CAISGSAGARGYEQYF.

This clonotype was picked up a small number of times. The J gene is TRBJ2-5, the V gene TRBV10-3; TRBD1 is a possible D gene (5 bases). The germline CDR1 and CDR2 sequences are ENHRY and SYGVKD. This CDR3 has 12 residues. Trimming removed 4 bases from V and 2 bases from J, with 5 bases in between. The CDR3 sequence: CAISGQQETQYF. The CDR3 coding sequence is TGTGCCATCAGTGGACAGCAAGAGACCCAGTACTTC.

The rearrangement links TRBV20-1 to TRBJ1-4; D is possibly TRBD1 (5 bases). CDR1 and CDR2 (germline): DFQATT, SNEGSKA (reference sequence). The CDR3 is 16 amino acids. The V end was cut by 3 bases, the J end by 5 bases, with 19 bases between. CDR3 coding DNA: TGCAGTGCTAGGGGACGAGCCACGGCGTGGAATGAAAAACTGTTTTTT. The encoded protein is CSARGRATAWNEKLFF.

The rearrangement uses TRBV29-1 and TRBJ2-1; D is perhaps TRBD1 (5 bases). Germline-derived CDR1 and CDR2 are SQVTM and ANQGSEA. This CDR3 spans 13 amino acids. V was shortened by 4 bases and J by 7 bases, with 14 bases between the two germline ends. The CDR3 sequence: CSVGQTERNEQFF. CDR3 coding DNA: TGCAGCGTTGGCCAGACAGAAAGGAATGAGCAGTTCTTC.

This clonotype has a handful of counts. The chain carries TRBV5-6 and TRBJ1-2, with 7 bases matching TRBD1. The V gene's germline CDR1 is SGHDT and CDR2 YYEEEE. This CDR3 is built from 14 residues. V was pared by 0 bases and J by 8 bases, with 7 bases of the junction left unmatched. The CDR3 sequence: CASSLEGARRGYTF. CDR3 nucleotide sequence: TGTGCCAGCAGCTTGGAGGGGGCCAGGAGAGGCTACACCTTC.

V and J are TRBV7-8 and TRBJ1-3; D unresolved. Germline-derived CDR1 and CDR2 are SGHVS and FQNEAQ. The CDR3 runs 16 residues. Trimming stripped 5 bases from V and 0 bases from J, with 14 bases between. As DNA, the CDR3 is TGTGCCAGCAGCCTTCAGAGGTCGGACTCTGGAAACACCATATATTTT. Protein sequence: CASSLQRSDSGNTIYF.

The chain joins TRBV19 to TRBJ1-1, with D possibly TRBD1 on 5 matching bases. Trimming took off 0 bases at V and 0 bases at J, with 8 bases between the two ends. The CDR3 contains 15 residues. Looked up from germline, CDR1 is LNHDA and CDR2 is SQIVND (reference sequence). The CDR3 DNA is TGTGCCAGTAGTATAGATGGGACTTTGAACACTGAAGCTTTCTTT. This sequence encodes CASSIDGTLNTEAFF.

The chain is built from TRBV24-1 and TRBJ2-7, with D perhaps TRBD1 (5 bases). CDR1 and CDR2 (germline): KGHDR, SFDVKD. The length of the CDR3 is 15 residues. V was shortened by 9 bases and J by 0 bases, with 17 bases between the two germline ends. CDR3 amino acids: CATPSTGCSSYEQYF. CDR3 in DNA: TGTGCCACCCCCTCCACAGGCTGTAGCTCCTACGAGCAGTACTTC.

The V and J genes are TRBV2 and TRBJ2-1; TRBD2 matches at 14 bases. The length of the CDR3 is 15 residues. With V trimmed by 7 bases and J by 7 bases, 6 bases remained unmatched. Germline-derived CDR1 and CDR2 are SNHLY and FYNNEI. The CDR3, as DNA: TGTGCCAGCACCCCCGGACTAGCGGGAGGAAATGAGCAGTTCTTC. As protein: CASTPGLAGGNEQFF. Drawing the rest from reference TRBV2 and TRBJ2-1, the complete variable domain is EPEVTQTPSHQVTQMGQEVILRCVPISNHLYFYWYRQILGQKVEFLVSFYNNEISEKSEIFDDQFSVERPDGSNFTLKIRSTKLEDSAMYFCASTPGLAGGNEQFFGPGTRLTVL.

This clonotype was counted at least ten times. This sequence joins TRBV7-2 and TRBJ2-7, with 9 bases identical to TRBD2. Germline V lookup: CDR1 SGHTA, CDR2 FQGNSA. The junction had 6 bases not matched to a gene; V was cut back by 4 bases and J by 2 bases. The CDR3 loop spans 15 amino acids. The DNA of the CDR3 is TGTGCCAGCAGCTATAGACTAGCGGACGCCTACGAGCAGTACTTC. It yields the protein CASSYRLADAYEQYF. Combining the CDR3 with reference TRBV7-2 and TRBJ2-7 gives the whole variable domain GAGVSQSPSNKVTEKGKDVELRCDPISGHTALYWYRQSLGQGLEFLIYFQGNSAPDKSGLPSDRFSAERTGGSVSTLTIQRTQQEDSAVYLCASSYRLADAYEQYFGPGTRLTVT.

This clonotype was seen only a few times. The chain carries TRBV4-1 and TRBJ1-2; 12 positions agree with TRBD1. Germline values: CDR1 MGHRA, CDR2 YSYEKL. V lost 2 bases and J lost 4; bases outside the gene matches: 11. The CDR3 is made up of 18 amino acids. The CDR3 loop is CASSQPSGTGGFGYGYTF. In DNA, the CDR3 is TGCGCCAGCAGCCAACCATCCGGGACAGGGGGCTTTGGCTATGGCTACACCTTC.

The gene calls are TRBV29-1 and TRBJ1-1; D possibly corresponds to TRBD1 (6 bases). This CDR3 has 14 residues. V lost 4 bases and J 8 bases, leaving 20 bases between the germline ends. Germline V lookup: CDR1 SQVTM, CDR2 ANQGSEA. The CDR3 DNA reads as TGCAGCGTTGTCACCGACAGGAAACAAAGAGAAGCTTTCTTT. As protein: CSVVTDRKQREAFF.

The chain recombines TRBV6-5 with TRBJ2-7; maybe TRBD2 (6 bases). Trimming cost V 4 bases and J 1 base, with 11 bases left between them. Germline V gene lookup returns CDR1 MNHEY and CDR2 SVGAGI. The CDR3 runs to 14 residues. DNA for the CDR3: TGTGCCAGCAGTTCGATGACTAGTTCCTACGAGCAGTACTTC. This sequence encodes CASSSMTSSYEQYF.

V and J are TRBV4-2 and TRBJ2-1; 8 positions agree with TRBD1. The trim removed 0 bases at V and 2 bases at J, leaving 3 bases unmatched. This CDR3 is built from 16 residues. Germline CDR1 reads LGHNA; CDR2 reads YNFKEQ. The CDR3 region is CASSQEARGPYNEQFF. The CDR3 region has the DNA TGTGCCAGCAGCCAAGAGGCCAGGGGGCCCTACAATGAGCAGTTCTTC.

The V and J genes are TRBV6-2 or TRBV6-3 and TRBJ1-5; no firm D call. Germline CDR1 reads MNHEY; CDR2 reads SVGEGT. CDR3 size: 14 residues. With 2 bases removed from V and 5 bases from J, the gap between germline ends came to 10 bases. For the CDR3, the DNA is TGTGCCAGCAGTTACGTATTCGGGTATCAGCCCCAGCATTTT. It encodes CASSYVFGYQPQHF.

This clonotype has just a few counts. This chain connects TRBV7-8 to TRBJ1-6; unclear D gene. V lost 2 bases and J lost 7, with 3 bases in between. This CDR3 is 12 amino acids long. CDR1 SGHVS and CDR2 FQNEAQ come from the germline V gene. CDR3 coding DNA: TGTGCCAGCAGCTTAATAAATTCACCCCTCCACTTT. The encoded protein is CASSLINSPLHF. The full variable domain, in which reference TRBV7-8 and TRBJ1-6 provide the parts outside the CDR3, is GAGVSQSPRYKVAKRGQDVALRCDPISGHVSLFWYQQALGQGPEFLTYFQNEAQLDKSGLPSDRFFAERPEGSVSTLKIQRTQQEDSAVYLCASSLINSPLHFGNGTRLTVT.

The chain uses TRBV7-9 and TRBJ2-1, with D maybe TRBD2 (6 bases). The V end lost 1 base, the J end lost 6 bases, and 13 bases lay between the germline ends. The CDR3 spans 15 residues. Looked up from germline, CDR1 is SEHNR and CDR2 is FQNEAQ (reference sequence). The CDR3 bases are TGTGCCAGCAGCTTAGACCCACTAGCTGCCAATGAGCAGTTCTTC. This codes for CASSLDPLAANEQFF.

This clonotype was picked up a small number of times. V and J are TRBV4-1 and TRBJ1-2; TRBD1 matches 7 bases. CDR1 is MGHRA and CDR2 is YSYEKL in the germline V gene. The CDR3 totals 16 residues. The ends lost 3 bases at V and 4 bases at J; junction bases unmatched: 11. CDR3 protein: CASSQLGQQNLYGYTF. The CDR3 nucleotides read TGCGCCAGCAGCCAGCTGGGACAGCAGAACCTCTATGGCTACACCTTC.

The chain links TRBV7-8 to TRBJ1-2; TRBD1 might be the D (6 bases). The V gene's germline CDR1 is SGHVS and CDR2 FQNEAQ. V lost 5 bases and J lost 6, with 13 bases in between. The CDR3 contains 13 residues. Here the CDR3 DNA reads TGTGCCAGCAGCATAACAGGGTGGGATGGCTACACCTTC. Translated: CASSITGWDGYTF.

The J gene is TRBJ1-6, the V gene TRBV12-3 or TRBV12-4; D gene unclear. The CDR3 length is 15 residues. Trimming shortened V by 1 base and J by 5 bases, and 9 bases separated the two germline ends. The chain's CDR3 is CASSLGWGNNSPLHF. The CDR3 DNA is TGTGCCAGCAGTTTAGGATGGGGAAATAATTCACCCCTCCACTTT.

This clonotype was observed a few times. The chain is built from TRBV7-6 and TRBJ1-3, with D tentatively TRBD1 (5 bases). The CDR3 is made up of 15 amino acids. The V end lost 0 bases, the J end lost 10 bases, and 16 bases lay between the germline ends. Germline values: CDR1 SGHVS, CDR2 FNYEAQ. The DNA of the CDR3 is TGTGCCAGCAGCTTAGCGGATCAGGGACCCGAAACCATATATTTT. Translated, it gives CASSLADQGPETIYF. The full variable domain, its missing parts supplied by reference TRBV7-6 and TRBJ1-3, is GAGVSQSPRYKVTKRGQDVALRCDPISGHVSLYWYRQALGQGPEFLTYFNYEAQQDKSGLPNDRFSAERPEGSISTLTIQRTEQRDSAMYRCASSLADQGPETIYFGEGSWLTVV.

The chain combines TRBV7-6 with TRBJ1-6; no definite D call. The germline V and J ends were trimmed by 0 bases and 0 bases, with 9 bases remaining between them. The V gene's germline CDR1 is SGHVS and CDR2 FNYEAQ. The CDR3 is made up of 17 amino acids. The chain's CDR3 is CASSLATYRSYNSPLHF. The CDR3 region has the DNA TGTGCCAGCAGCTTAGCAACTTATCGCTCCTATAATTCACCCCTCCACTTT.